The clone carrying this T cell receptor (beta chain) turned up a few times. Its antigen is undetermined. Germline V gene data show CDR1 as SGHDT and CDR2 as YYEEEE. CDR3 length: 16 residues. V was pared by 4 bases and J by 2 bases, with 8 bases of the junction left unmatched. TCRdb redid the calling of the 5' RACE reads with MiXCR, one entry per CDR3 protein. The sample gives some 570,000 distinct CDR3 sequences, under 25% of which show up once; approximately 0.5% is in the top ten. This sample was taken from a study of identical twins. General study findings and limits: The analysis was cross-sectional rather than longitudinal within donors.

The same specimen was also included in a second study, on yellow fever vaccine responses in identical twins. That work states: The T cell response to vaccination in identical twins was reportedly partly convergent and partly personalized.

Material for sequencing was CD4+ T cells sorted from blood. This sequence joins TRBV5-6 and TRBJ2-2; 7 bases align to TRBD1. The receptor's source is a woman between 18 and 30 years old in good health. CDR3 in DNA: TGTGCCAGCAGCCTACTGGGACAGCCCAACACCGGGGAGCTGTTTTTT. Encoded protein: CASSLLGQPNTGELFF.